This passage covers 21 T cell receptor beta chains from one sample sequenced in a study of siplizumab effects on memory and regulatory T cells. Here immunoSEQ multiplex PCR was the method, and the copy in TCRdb shows in-frame clones only, minus some. Among approximately 100,000 clones, about 91% were seen once, and the ten largest hold approximately 0.71%. Specimen: Tregs sorted from blood. The source is a human donor in good health.

This chain connects TRBV19 to TRBJ1-2; D is perhaps TRBD1 (5 bases). Trimming pared 3 bases from V and 8 bases from J, leaving 19 bases between. The CDR3 totals 15 residues. The germline V gene has CDR1 LNHDA and CDR2 SQIVND (reference sequence). The CDR3 bases are TGTGCCAGTAGTATTCTCCGAGACAGCGGCGGCGGCTACACCTTC. Protein sequence: CASSILRDSGGGYTF.

DNA of the CDR3: TGTGCCAGCGCCCCGTACGGAGGGAATCAGCCCCAGCATTTT. Protein product: CASAPYGGNQPQHF. J is TRBJ1-5 and V is TRBV27; D remains unclear. Trimming left V 8 bases short and J 4 bases short, with 15 bases between. CDR3 length equals 14 residues. Germline values: CDR1 MNHEY, CDR2 SMNVEV (reference sequence).

The V and J genes are TRBV7-3 and TRBJ2-2, with a tentative D call TRBD1 (5 bases). The V gene's germline CDR1 is SGHTA and CDR2 FQGTGA. The CDR3 sequence is 14 residues long. Trimming removed 5 bases from V and 6 bases from J, with 13 bases in between. The CDR3: CASSLFRAAGELFF. The CDR3 DNA sequence: TGTGCCAGCAGCCTCTTCAGGGCGGCCGGGGAGCTGTTTTTT.

The chain has TRBV9 and TRBJ2-1; TRBD2 agrees at 12 bases. The CDR3 totals 18 residues. CDR1 is SGDLS and CDR2 is YYNGEE in the germline V gene. Trimming removed 0 bases from V and 2 bases from J; junction bases left unmatched: 6. CDR3 nucleotide sequence: TGTGCCAGCAGCGTAGCTCGGCTAGCGGGAGGGCCCTACAATGAGCAGTTCTTC. It translates to CASSVARLAGGPYNEQFF.

The rearrangement links TRBV7-8 to TRBJ2-7; the D is unclear. The CDR3 has 14 residues. Per germline, CDR1 SGHVS and CDR2 FQNEAQ. The V end lost 0 bases, the J end lost 2 bases, and 8 bases lay between the germline ends. The CDR3 coding sequence is TGTGCCAGCAGCTTAGCCCGGTCTACCTACGAGCAGTACTTC. This sequence encodes CASSLARSTYEQYF.

The chain has TRBV2 and TRBJ1-2, with a tentative D call TRBD1 (6 bases). V was cut by 8 bases and J by 7 bases, with 17 bases left in between. CDR1 SNHLY and CDR2 FYNNEI come from the germline V gene. The length of the CDR3 is 13 residues. CDR3: CASGGRLWGGYTF. CDR3 sequence (DNA): TGTGCCAGCGGGGGCAGGCTATGGGGTGGCTACACCTTC.

V gene TRBV10-3 combines with J gene TRBJ2-5, with 9 bases lining up with TRBD1. The CDR3 loop spans 13 amino acids. V lost 6 bases, J lost 4 bases, and 3 bases stayed unmatched. In germline, CDR1 is ENHRY, CDR2 SYGVKD. Here the CDR3 reads CAISGDRVETQYF. The CDR3 DNA sequence: TGTGCCATCAGCGGGGACAGGGTAGAGACCCAGTACTTC.

This clone appeared a single time. V and J are TRBV19 and TRBJ2-3; D is possibly TRBD1 (6 bases). This CDR3 has 15 residues. V gave up 0 bases and J gave up 9 bases, with 16 bases separating them. The germline gives CDR1 LNHDA, CDR2 SQIVND (reference sequence). CDR3 sequence (DNA): TGTGCCAGTAGTATAGACTCTGTTGGACAGCGGACGCAGTATTTT. Its translation is CASSIDSVGQRTQYF.

The V call is TRBV19, the J call TRBJ2-1; no clear D. The CDR3 has 14 residues. Deletions cut 2 bases from V and 5 bases from J, with 10 bases between. In germline, CDR1 is LNHDA, CDR2 SQIVND (reference sequence). CDR3 in amino acids: CASSISSVNNEQFF. The DNA of the CDR3 is TGTGCCAGTAGTATAAGTTCCGTTAACAATGAGCAGTTCTTC. Combining the CDR3 with reference TRBV19 and TRBJ2-1 gives the whole variable domain DGGITQSPKYLFRKEGQNVTLSCEQNLNHDAMYWYRQDPGQGLRLIYYSQIVNDFQKGDIAEGYSVSREKKESFPLTVTSAQKNPTAFYLCASSISSVNNEQFFGPGTRLTVL.

The V call is TRBV18, the J call TRBJ1-4; no clear D. The ends were cut back, 6 bases at V and 5 bases at J, with 13 bases in the middle. This CDR3 contains 14 residues. CDR1 and CDR2 (germline): KGHSH, LQKENI. DNA for the CDR3: TGTGCCAGCTCTCCTAACTACGGGAATGAAAAACTGTTTTTT. Translating it yields CASSPNYGNEKLFF.

V and J are TRBV19 and TRBJ1-1; D remains unclear. This CDR3 has 15 residues. Germline V CDR1 and CDR2: LNHDA, SQIVND (reference sequence). With 1 base removed from V and 0 bases from J, the gap between germline ends came to 9 bases. CDR3 nucleotides: TGTGCCAGTAGTATAGCGGCAGGCATGAACACTGAAGCTTTCTTT. It specifies CASSIAAGMNTEAFF.

The genes are TRBV6-1 and TRBJ2-2; 9 nucleotides align to TRBD2. This CDR3 comprises 13 residues. Germline V CDR1 and CDR2: MNHNS, SASEGT. V lost 8 bases, J lost 7 bases, and 5 bases stayed unmatched. Written as DNA, the CDR3 is TGTGCCAGCTCGAGCGGGAGGAACGGGGAGCTGTTTTTT. Translated, it gives CASSSGRNGELFF.

The genes are TRBV6-5 and TRBJ2-1, with 7 bases matching TRBD2. This CDR3 is built from 15 residues. The V segment lost 6 bases and the J segment 3 bases; nucleotides outside the gene matches: 8. CDR1 is MNHEY and CDR2 is SVGAGI in the germline V gene. The DNA of the CDR3 is TGTGCCAGCAGGGCGGGGAGGGGAGGCTACAATGAGCAGTTCTTC. As protein: CASRAGRGGYNEQFF.

J is TRBJ1-2 and V is TRBV6-5; 7 bases align to TRBD1. This CDR3 is 13 amino acids long. Per germline, CDR1 MNHEY and CDR2 SVGAGI. Trimming cost V 5 bases and J 4 bases; bases outside gene matches: 4. CDR3 sequence reads: CASSQTGIYGYTF. The CDR3 bases are TGTGCCAGCAGTCAGACAGGGATCTATGGCTACACCTTC.

The rearrangement links TRBV19 to TRBJ1-2, with D unclear. The V gene's germline CDR1 is LNHDA and CDR2 SQIVND (reference sequence). This CDR3 region has 13 residues. The V gene lost 5 bases and the J gene lost 0 bases, with 7 bases spanning the gap. The CDR3 DNA reads TGTGCCAGTAGTGCCAGGTCTAACTATGGCTACACCTTC. This encodes CASSARSNYGYTF.

The chain uses TRBV6-1 and TRBJ2-7; D gene unclear. In germline, CDR1 is MNHNS, CDR2 SASEGT. V dropped 7 bases and J dropped 5 bases, with 15 bases sitting between them. The CDR3 length is 13 residues. The CDR3 DNA sequence: TGTGCCAGCACCTTCGGATCTGTCCACGAGCAGTACTTC. This translates into CASTFGSVHEQYF.

The table lists this clone with a few counts. The rearrangement links TRBV7-8 to TRBJ1-5; D unresolved. V gave up 0 bases and J gave up 4 bases, with 10 bases separating them. The CDR3 length is 15 residues. Germline-derived CDR1 and CDR2 are SGHVS and FQNEAQ. The CDR3 protein is CASSLAAIPNQPQHF. The CDR3 nucleotides read TGTGCCAGCAGCTTAGCGGCGATACCTAATCAGCCCCAGCATTTT.

This clone occurred once. This chain links TRBV27 with TRBJ1-4, with TRBD1 identical over 9 bases. The V and J ends lost 7 bases and 4 bases, in that order; junction bases with no gene match: 7. The CDR3 is made up of 15 amino acids. Germline loops: CDR1 MNHEY, CDR2 SMNVEV (reference sequence). CDR3 in amino acids: CASKQGASSNEKLFF. The CDR3, as DNA: TGTGCCAGCAAACAGGGGGCAAGTAGTAATGAAAAACTGTTTTTT.

The chain joins TRBV7-9 to TRBJ1-2, with no clear D. Trimming removed 4 bases at V and 4 bases at J, with 10 bases between. Germline values: CDR1 SEHNR, CDR2 FQNEAQ (reference sequence). The CDR3 runs 13 residues. CDR3 region: CASSCPACYGYTF. The CDR3 bases are TGTGCCAGCAGCTGCCCGGCCTGCTATGGCTACACCTTC.

With respect to this clone: A read error may be the cause here, since a much bigger clone is one base away. The V and J genes are TRBV11-2 and TRBJ1-5; no clear D gene. Trimming left V 0 bases short and J 4 bases short, with 4 bases between. The CDR3 runs to 13 residues. Germline CDR1 is SGHAT and CDR2 is FQNNGV. The CDR3 here is CASSLEVNQPQHF. The DNA for the CDR3 is TGTGCCAGCAGCTTAGAGGTTAATCAGCCCCAGCATTTT.

The chain has TRBV9 and TRBJ1-1; tentatively, D is TRBD1 (6 bases). The CDR3 covers 17 residues. Germline V gives CDR1 SGDLS, CDR2 YYNGEE. The V gene lost 3 bases and the J gene lost 2 bases, with 20 bases spanning the gap. As DNA, the CDR3 is TGTGCCAGCAGCGCAGGACAGCAAATTAGATTTAACACTGAAGCTTTCTTT. It is translated as CASSAGQQIRFNTEAFF.